These T cell receptor beta chains were read from a single sample in a study of T cells after yellow fever vaccination. TCRdb re-analysed the 5' RACE reads in MiXCR, keeping a single row per CDR3 protein. The sample consists of around 550,000 distinct CDR3 sequences, over 15% of them appearing once. Specimen: PBMCs, collected 15 days after the yellow fever booster vaccination. These receptors originate from a man aged 25-45 years who received the YFV17D yellow fever vaccine. The CDR3 runs from the conserved cysteine through the conserved F or W. The D gene is left open where the match is weak. The listing skips clone size in some rows; elsewhere it reads once, few, many or a size class.

clone_size: .
d_call: .
v_call: TRBV5-1
j_call: TRBJ1-1
cdr3_nt: TGCGCCAGCAGCTTTGAGGGTATGAACACTGAAGCTTTCTTT
cdr3_aa: CASSFEGMNTEAFF

clone_size: .
d_call: .
v_call: TRBV30
j_call: TRBJ1-4
cdr3_nt: TGTGCCTGGAGTGCGCAGAGCTCGACCACCAATGAAAAACTGTTTTTT
cdr3_aa: CAWSAQSSTTNEKLFF

clone_size: few
d_call: .
v_call: TRBV9
j_call: TRBJ2-2
cdr3_nt: TGTGCCAGCAGTAAAGGGCGGAACACCGGGGAGCTGTTTTTT
cdr3_aa: CASSKGRNTGELFF

clone_size: few
d_call: .
v_call: TRBV5-1
j_call: TRBJ2-7
cdr3_nt: TGCGCCAGCAGCTTACAGTACAACGACGAGCAGTACTTC
cdr3_aa: CASSLQYNDEQYF

clone_size: many
d_call: .
v_call: TRBV4-2
j_call: TRBJ2-1
cdr3_nt: TGTGCCAGCAGCCATTCAGGGCAAACAAACTACAATGAGCAGTTCTTC
cdr3_aa: CASSHSGQTNYNEQFF

clone_size: .
d_call: TRBD1
v_call: TRBV10-3
j_call: TRBJ2-5
cdr3_nt: TGTGCCATCAGTCCACGTCAGGGGGACAGCCAAGAGACCCAGTACTTC
cdr3_aa: CAISPRQGDSQETQYF

clone_size: few
d_call: .
v_call: TRBV6-2/TRBV6-3
j_call: TRBJ1-1
cdr3_nt: TGTGCCAGCACCCCCTCGGGGGACACTGAAGCTTTCTTT
cdr3_aa: CASTPSGDTEAFF

clone_size: few
d_call: .
v_call: TRBV9
j_call: TRBJ1-1
cdr3_nt: TGTGCCAGCAGCGAGGGGGGTGGGAGTACTGAAGCTTTCTTT
cdr3_aa: CASSEGGGSTEAFF

clone_size: .
d_call: .
v_call: TRBV4-3
j_call: TRBJ2-1
cdr3_nt: TGCGCCAGCAGCCAAGATAGGACGGGTACCTACAATGAGCAGTTCTTC
cdr3_aa: CASSQDRTGTYNEQFF

clone_size: .
d_call: .
v_call: TRBV7-9
j_call: TRBJ2-3
cdr3_nt: TGTGCCAGCAGCCCCGCCCTGGGGAGGAGCACAGATACGCAGTATTTT
cdr3_aa: CASSPALGRSTDTQYF

clone_size: few
d_call: .
v_call: TRBV7-9
j_call: TRBJ1-1
cdr3_nt: TGTGCCAGCAGATCCCTCAGGGTGCGCACTGAAGCTTTCTTT
cdr3_aa: CASRSLRVRTEAFF

clone_size: few
d_call: .
v_call: TRBV7-3
j_call: TRBJ2-1
cdr3_nt: TGTGCCAGCAGCTCAAACAGAGACAATGAGCAGTTCTTC
cdr3_aa: CASSSNRDNEQFF

clone_size: few
d_call: .
v_call: TRBV18
j_call: TRBJ2-2
cdr3_nt: TGTGCCAGCTCAGCGCCGGCCGGGGAGCTGTTTTTT
cdr3_aa: CASSAPAGELFF

clone_size: .
d_call: TRBD2
v_call: TRBV12-3/TRBV12-4
j_call: TRBJ2-7
cdr3_nt: TGTGCCAGCACCCTGGGACTAGCGGGACCGACCGGGGAGCAGTACTTC
cdr3_aa: CASTLGLAGPTGEQYF

clone_size: .
d_call: TRBD2
v_call: TRBV6-5
j_call: TRBJ2-7
cdr3_nt: TGTGCCAGCAAACGCGATAGGGGCGGGAGCTCCTACGAGCAGTACTTC
cdr3_aa: CASKRDRGGSSYEQYF

clone_size: few
d_call: TRBD2
v_call: TRBV27
j_call: TRBJ2-1
cdr3_nt: TGTGCCAGCAGTTTAAGCGGGAGGTGGGATGAGCAGTTCTTC
cdr3_aa: CASSLSGRWDEQFF

clone_size: few
d_call: .
v_call: TRBV7-9
j_call: TRBJ2-5
cdr3_nt: TGTGCCAGCAGCTTAGCGCGTCAGCAAGAGACCCAGTACTTC
cdr3_aa: CASSLARQQETQYF